This T cell receptor beta chain derives from a study of CD8 T cells in Susac syndrome. Overall study results and limits: The study recognized that its TCR sequencing and HLA analysis covered a relatively small number of individuals.

The CDR3 totals 14 residues. The ends were cut back, 0 bases at V and 7 bases at J, with 12 bases in the middle. Germline assignment: CDR1 DFQATT and CDR2 SNEGSKA (reference sequence). The individuals used as controls were healthy donors who had been matched for both age and sex. An input of 0.5 to 1 ug of RNA was subjected to reverse transcription using random hexamers. Amplification of TCR beta CDR3 across 54 Vbeta and 13 Jbeta was performed with immunoSEQ multiplex PCR. MiXCR was run by TCRdb on the immunoSEQ multiplex PCR reads, yielding one entry per CDR3 protein. The sample lists roughly 200,000 distinct CDR3 sequences; 95% were seen once. With regard to this clonotype: Its antigen remains unidentified.

This clonotype originated in a human donor in good health. Sample: CD4+ T cells from PBMCs. This chain links TRBV20-1 with TRBJ1-4; a possible D gene is TRBD1 (5 bases). For the CDR3, the DNA is TGCAGTGCTAGAGATGGCAGGGTGGCTGAAAAACTGTTTTTT. Amino acid sequence: CSARDGRVAEKLFF.